This TCR beta chain was retrieved from a study of T cell repertoires in cytomegalovirus infection. At least ten counts were recorded for this clonotype. TCRdb independently ran MiXCR on the reads; one entry per CDR3 protein. This sample yields nearly 550,000 distinct CDR3 sequences, of which approximately 15% are seen a single time; more than 20% belongs to the top ten. Trimming pared 3 bases from V and 1 base from J, leaving 12 bases between. The CDR3 length is 15 residues. CDR1 and CDR2 from the germline V gene are SGHTA and FQGTGA. This TCR was recovered from a human donor in good health (CMV status not recorded). Some clones in this sample may be carry-over from other donors' samples. The rearrangement joins TRBV7-3 to TRBJ1-1; D is perhaps TRBD1 (6 bases). The sequenced material came from CD8+ T cells from PBMCs. The CDR3 DNA is TGTGCCAGCAGCTTGGGAGGGGGGACGAACACTGAAGCTTTCTTT. It codes for CASSLGGGTNTEAFF.